This T cell receptor beta chain came from a study of blood T cell repertoires in COVID-19. Study in general: Whether acute or convalescent, the COVID-19 samples came from the United States, Italy and Spain. PBMCs, B-cell-depleted T cells, or T cells were the source of the cDNA or gDNA that made up the material.

Sequenced by immunoSEQ multiplex PCR; TCRdb stores in-frame clones only, minus some. The table shows tens of thousands of clones, with over 85% occurring only once. Germline V lookup: CDR1 SGHRS, CDR2 YFSETQ. The CDR3 has 15 residues. Trimming removed 1 base at V and 5 bases at J, with 15 bases between. The sequenced sample consisted of peripheral blood. The TCR sequence derives from a woman of 80 years or more with acute or convalescent COVID-19. V is TRBV5-1 and J is TRBJ1-1; possibly TRBD1 for D (6 bases). CDR3 nucleotide sequence: TGCGCCAGCAGCTTGAATGCAGGGGAAGGGACTGAAGCTTTCTTT. Translated, it gives CASSLNAGEGTEAFF.